These T cell receptor beta chains were read from a single sample in a study of T cell changes during pregnancy in multiple sclerosis. Generated by immunoSEQ multiplex PCR, the TCRdb table keeps only in-frame clones and is missing some. The repertoire consists of 50,000 to 70,000 clones, with 91% occurring once and the leading ten covering 1% to 1.5%. Sequencing used peripheral blood, obtained after pregnancy. The receptors stem from a female donor in good health, enrolled as a control in a pregnancy study. CDR3s include the opening cysteine and the closing phenylalanine or tryptophan. The D gene is left open where the match is weak. Expanded clones are given a class, and other clones once, few, many or no size at all.

j_call clone_size d_call v_call cdr3_nt cdr3_aa
TRBJ1-2 - - TRBV7-2 TGTGCCAGCAGCTTAGGTGGTAGTATTGCCTATGGCTACACCTTC CASSLGGSIAYGYTF
TRBJ2-1 few TRBD2 TRBV6-5 TGTGCCAGCGGTACTAGCGGCTCCTACAATGAGCAGTTCTTC CASGTSGSYNEQFF
TRBJ2-7 - - TRBV29-1 TGCAGCATTTCCCAGGGCTCCTACGAGCAGTACTTC CSISQGSYEQYF
TRBJ2-5 once TRBD2 TRBV27 TGTGCCGCTAGGGATAGCGGGGGATGGGAGACCCAGTACTTC CAARDSGGWETQYF
TRBJ1-2 - - TRBV10-3 TGTGCCATCAGTGAGTCGGTACAGGGTAGTTATGGCTACACCTTC CAISESVQGSYGYTF
TRBJ1-1 - - TRBV7-3 TGTGCCAGCAGCTTAAGCGCGGCGAACACTGAAGCTTTCTTT CASSLSAANTEAFF
TRBJ1-2 - - TRBV4-3 TGCGCCAGCAGCCAAGATCTACAGCGGTATGGCTACACCTTC CASSQDLQRYGYTF
TRBJ1-1 once - TRBV30 TGTGCCTGGAGTATTTATAGCGAGGGGGCTGAAGCTTTCTTT CAWSIYSEGAEAFF
TRBJ1-2 - - TRBV5-8 TGTGCCAGCAGCCTATCCGGACAGCTTAACTATGGCTACACCTTC CASSLSGQLNYGYTF
TRBJ2-1 - TRBD1 TRBV5-1 TGCGCCAGCAGCTTATACCAGGGGGCAGGCAATGAGCAGTTCTTC CASSLYQGAGNEQFF
TRBJ1-3 - - TRBV9 TGTGCCAGCAGCCCCCGGCCCAGGGTGTCAGGAAACACCATATATTTT CASSPRPRVSGNTIYF
TRBJ2-5 - TRBD2 TRBV7-2 TGTGCCAGCAGCTTCCCTAGCGGGGTGATGGAGACCCAGTACTTC CASSFPSGVMETQYF
TRBJ1-4 - TRBD1 TRBV19 TGTGCCAGTAGGGAATCGACAGGGGGCCTGGAAAAACTGTTTTTT CASRESTGGLEKLFF
TRBJ2-1 - - TRBV12-5 TGTGCTAGTGGCCTAGGTTGGGGGGTTGGAAACAATGAGCAGTTCTTC CASGLGWGVGNNEQFF
TRBJ1-2 - - TRBV9 TGTGCCAGCAGCCCCGGGCGGGGAGATGGCTACACCTTC CASSPGRGDGYTF
TRBJ1-4 - - TRBV6-1 TGTGCCAGCAGGGGGGGGATTGGTGAAAAACTGTTTTTT CASRGGIGEKLFF
TRBJ1-3 - TRBD1 TRBV30 TGTGCCTGGACCCCCGGGACAGGGGGCTCTGGAAACACCATATATTTT CAWTPGTGGSGNTIYF
TRBJ2-7 - - TRBV30 TGTGCCTGGACCCCCCCCGGGACAACCTACGAGCAGTACTTC CAWTPPGTTYEQYF
TRBJ2-7 - TRBD1 TRBV5-5 TGTGCCAGCCGCGAAGCGTGGGACAGAGGGTATTACGAGCAGTACTTC CASREAWDRGYYEQYF
TRBJ1-6 - TRBD1 TRBV27 TGTGCCAGCAGTTTCGACCGGACAGGGTTATCACCCCTCCACTTT CASSFDRTGLSPLHF
TRBJ1-2 - TRBD1 TRBV5-1 TGCGCCAGCAGCTTGGGCGCCGGGACAGGGGGCGGTGGCTACACCTTC CASSLGAGTGGGGYTF
TRBJ2-3 - - TRBV5-8 TGTGCCAGCAGCTTGGAAGGGGTTGCGCAGTATTTT CASSLEGVAQYF
TRBJ2-7 - - TRBV7-6 TGTGCCAGCAGCTTACAGGGGTCAAACTCCTACGAGCAGTACTTC CASSLQGSNSYEQYF
TRBJ2-5 - - TRBV13 TGTGCCAGCAGCTTAGGCCTTGAGGTAGAAGAGACCCAGTACTTC CASSLGLEVEETQYF